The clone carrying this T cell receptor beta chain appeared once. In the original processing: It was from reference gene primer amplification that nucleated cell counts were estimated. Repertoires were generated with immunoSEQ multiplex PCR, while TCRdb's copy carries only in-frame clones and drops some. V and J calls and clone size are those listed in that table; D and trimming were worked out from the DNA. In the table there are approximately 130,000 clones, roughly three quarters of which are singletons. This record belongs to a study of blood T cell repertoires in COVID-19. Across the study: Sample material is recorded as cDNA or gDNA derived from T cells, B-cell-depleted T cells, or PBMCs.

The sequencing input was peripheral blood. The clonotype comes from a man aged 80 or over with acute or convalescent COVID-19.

DNA of the CDR3: TGTGCCAGCACCCTACAGGGGTCGGGGGCCAACGTCCTGACTTTC. As protein: CASTLQGSGANVLTF. V and J are TRBV11-1 and TRBJ2-6, with TRBD1 matching over 7 bases. Trimming at V came to 7 bases and at J to 4 bases, leaving 7 bases not matched to a gene. Germline V gene sequence: CDR1 SGHAT, CDR2 FQDESV (reference sequence). The CDR3 has 15 residues.